This T cell receptor beta chain was profiled in a study of cytomegalovirus exposure and HLA in healthy donors. Study conclusions and caveats: Most subjects' HLA-A and HLA-B alleles were reportedly predicted from TCR beta sequences.

Primers: 60 Vbeta forward and 13 Jbeta reverse. Sequencing was performed with immunoSEQ multiplex PCR; in TCRdb, only in-frame clones are kept and a portion is missing. The sample includes 53,000 or so clones. Concerning this clone: The antigen is not known.

Trimming cost V 1 base and J 10 bases, with 17 bases left between them. The CDR3 is 16 amino acids. Germline-derived CDR1 and CDR2 are KGHSH and LQKENI. The gene calls are TRBV18 and TRBJ1-6; tentative D call: TRBD1 (5 bases). Sequencing used PBMCs. This TCR derives from a man aged 18 to 30 in good health and CMV-seropositive. The CDR3 DNA reads as TGTGCCAGCTCACCACGCGATATAGGGGCCGGGTCACCCCTCCACTTT. Amino acid sequence: CASSPRDIGAGSPLHF.